A selection of T cell receptor beta chains follows, all from one sample in a study of CD8 T cells in Susac syndrome. MiXCR was run by TCRdb on the immunoSEQ multiplex PCR reads, yielding one entry per CDR3 protein. The sample shows about 140,000 distinct CDR3 sequences, approximately 95% of them seen only once. The sample taken for sequencing was CD8+ T cells from PBMCs. The receptors shown here come from a human donor in good health. Each CDR3 is given with its conserved first and last residue. The order of the fields is clone size, V gene, J gene, D gene, CDR3 protein, CDR3 DNA. The D gene is left open where the match is weak. Clone size, where shown, is once, few, many, or a class for clones that have expanded.

abundance: .; v_gene: TRBV29-1; j_gene: TRBJ1-1; d_gene: .; CDR3aa: CSAKGRDTEAFF; CDR3nt: TGCAGCGCTAAAGGACGAGACACCGAAGCTTTCTTT
abundance: .; v_gene: TRBV7-9; j_gene: TRBJ2-1; d_gene: .; CDR3aa: CASLDLNSYNEQFF; CDR3nt: TGTGCCAGCCTGGACCTAAACTCCTACAATGAGCAGTTCTTC
abundance: .; v_gene: TRBV28; j_gene: TRBJ2-1; d_gene: .; CDR3aa: CASSTSGNEQFF; CDR3nt: TGTGCCAGCAGTACATCAGGGAATGAGCAGTTCTTC
abundance: .; v_gene: TRBV6-5; j_gene: TRBJ2-1; d_gene: .; CDR3aa: CASSYSRVHNEQFF; CDR3nt: TGTGCCAGCAGTTACTCGAGGGTTCACAATGAGCAGTTCTTC
abundance: once; v_gene: TRBV19; j_gene: TRBJ1-5; d_gene: .; CDR3aa: CASFGPASSNQPQHF; CDR3nt: TGTGCCAGTTTCGGGCCTGCTAGTAGCAATCAGCCCCAGCATTTT
abundance: .; v_gene: TRBV6-2/TRBV6-3; j_gene: TRBJ2-1; d_gene: .; CDR3aa: CASSVARSYNEQFF; CDR3nt: TGTGCCAGCAGTGTGGCTCGCTCCTACAATGAGCAGTTCTTC
abundance: .; v_gene: TRBV20-1; j_gene: TRBJ2-7; d_gene: .; CDR3aa: CSASPWEYEQYF; CDR3nt: TGCAGTGCTAGCCCCTGGGAATACGAGCAGTACTTC
abundance: .; v_gene: TRBV7-2; j_gene: TRBJ2-7; d_gene: .; CDR3aa: CASSFRDTSYEQYF; CDR3nt: TGTGCCAGCAGCTTCCGGGACACTTCCTACGAGCAGTACTTC
abundance: .; v_gene: TRBV20-1; j_gene: TRBJ2-7; d_gene: TRBD2; CDR3aa: CSAGTSSGTYEQYF; CDR3nt: TGCAGTGCTGGGACCTCTAGCGGGACCTACGAGCAGTACTTC
abundance: .; v_gene: TRBV27; j_gene: TRBJ2-7; d_gene: .; CDR3aa: CASSLAGFYEQYF; CDR3nt: TGTGCCAGCAGTTTAGCGGGATTTTACGAGCAGTACTTC
abundance: .; v_gene: TRBV20-1; j_gene: TRBJ2-1; d_gene: TRBD2; CDR3aa: CSARAYGSGRSYNEQFF; CDR3nt: TGCAGTGCTAGAGCCTACGGTAGCGGGAGGTCCTACAATGAGCAGTTCTTC
abundance: .; v_gene: TRBV21-1; j_gene: TRBJ2-7; d_gene: .; CDR3aa: CASSKSPGKLGEQYF; CDR3nt: TGTGCCAGCAGCAAATCCCCGGGAAAACTCGGCGAGCAGTACTTC
abundance: .; v_gene: TRBV7-3; j_gene: TRBJ2-1; d_gene: .; CDR3aa: CASSLGGAHNEQFF; CDR3nt: TGTGCCAGCAGCTTGGGCGGGGCGCACAATGAGCAGTTCTTC
abundance: .; v_gene: TRBV2; j_gene: TRBJ1-5; d_gene: .; CDR3aa: CASRQGYNQPQHF; CDR3nt: TGTGCCAGCAGGCAGGGGTACAATCAGCCCCAGCATTTT
abundance: .; v_gene: TRBV27; j_gene: TRBJ1-1; d_gene: .; CDR3aa: CASSLPGIGVTEAFF; CDR3nt: TGTGCCAGCAGTTTACCGGGGATTGGAGTAACTGAAGCTTTCTTT
abundance: .; v_gene: TRBV7-2; j_gene: TRBJ2-7; d_gene: .; CDR3aa: CASSYPQSGPNSYEQYF; CDR3nt: TGTGCCAGCAGCTACCCCCAGAGCGGGCCTAACTCCTACGAGCAGTACTTC
abundance: .; v_gene: TRBV4-3; j_gene: TRBJ2-3; d_gene: TRBD2; CDR3aa: CASSQVAGGGDTQYF; CDR3nt: TGCGCCAGCAGCCAAGTAGCGGGAGGGGGAGATACGCAGTATTTT
abundance: .; v_gene: TRBV6-2/TRBV6-3; j_gene: TRBJ2-1; d_gene: .; CDR3aa: CASSVTGSSYNEQFF; CDR3nt: TGTGCCAGCAGCGTTACAGGGAGCTCCTACAATGAGCAGTTCTTC
abundance: .; v_gene: TRBV5-4; j_gene: TRBJ2-1; d_gene: .; CDR3aa: CASSFRTYNEQFF; CDR3nt: TGTGCCAGCAGCTTCCGGACTTACAATGAGCAGTTCTTC
abundance: .; v_gene: TRBV2; j_gene: TRBJ2-7; d_gene: .; CDR3aa: CASSEGGLDVHEQYF; CDR3nt: TGTGCCAGCAGTGAAGGCGGGCTAGATGTCCACGAGCAGTACTTC
abundance: .; v_gene: TRBV4-3; j_gene: TRBJ2-7; d_gene: .; CDR3aa: CASSQAGTWPSEQYF; CDR3nt: TGCGCCAGCAGCCAAGCCGGGACTTGGCCCTCTGAGCAGTACTTC
abundance: .; v_gene: TRBV29-1; j_gene: TRBJ2-6; d_gene: TRBD1; CDR3aa: CSVETSLTGVGANVLTF; CDR3nt: TGCAGCGTTGAGACATCCCTGACAGGGGTAGGGGCCAACGTCCTGACTTTC
abundance: .; v_gene: TRBV20-1; j_gene: TRBJ1-4; d_gene: .; CDR3aa: CSAREEDSDNEKLFF; CDR3nt: TGCAGTGCTAGAGAGGAGGACAGTGATAATGAAAAACTGTTTTTT
abundance: .; v_gene: TRBV11-2; j_gene: TRBJ1-1; d_gene: .; CDR3aa: CASSLDPGRVEAFF; CDR3nt: TGTGCCAGCAGCTTAGATCCGGGTAGGGTTGAAGCTTTCTTT
abundance: .; v_gene: TRBV29-1; j_gene: TRBJ2-7; d_gene: .; CDR3aa: CSAEGTAYEQYF; CDR3nt: TGCAGCGCGGAAGGGACCGCCTACGAGCAGTACTTC
abundance: .; v_gene: TRBV4-2; j_gene: TRBJ2-1; d_gene: .; CDR3aa: CASSQDPDTGYNEQFF; CDR3nt: TGTGCCAGCAGCCAAGATCCCGACACAGGTTACAATGAGCAGTTCTTC
abundance: .; v_gene: TRBV30; j_gene: TRBJ2-2; d_gene: .; CDR3aa: CAWSVLTGELFF; CDR3nt: TGTGCCTGGAGTGTTTTAACCGGGGAGCTGTTTTTT
abundance: .; v_gene: TRBV24-1; j_gene: TRBJ2-2; d_gene: .; CDR3aa: CATSAWAGELFF; CDR3nt: TGTGCCACCAGTGCCTGGGCCGGGGAGCTGTTTTTT
abundance: .; v_gene: TRBV4-3; j_gene: TRBJ2-7; d_gene: TRBD1; CDR3aa: CASSQGTGRRYEQYF; CDR3nt: TGCGCCAGCAGCCAAGGGACAGGGCGACGGTACGAGCAGTACTTC
abundance: .; v_gene: TRBV18; j_gene: TRBJ2-7; d_gene: TRBD1; CDR3aa: CASSPRQGQNYEQYF; CDR3nt: TGTGCCAGCTCACCAAGACAGGGCCAAAACTACGAGCAGTACTTC
abundance: .; v_gene: TRBV30; j_gene: TRBJ2-3; d_gene: .; CDR3aa: CAWSVMVADTQYF; CDR3nt: TGTGCCTGGAGTGTAATGGTAGCAGATACGCAGTATTTT
abundance: .; v_gene: TRBV7-3; j_gene: TRBJ2-7; d_gene: .; CDR3aa: CASSLKGWREQYF; CDR3nt: TGTGCCAGCAGCTTAAAAGGTTGGCGCGAGCAGTACTTC
abundance: .; v_gene: TRBV7-2; j_gene: TRBJ1-5; d_gene: .; CDR3aa: CASSFGELSQPQHF; CDR3nt: TGTGCCAGCAGCTTCGGGGAGTTGAGTCAGCCCCAGCATTTT
abundance: once; v_gene: TRBV6-4; j_gene: TRBJ2-3; d_gene: TRBD2; CDR3aa: CASSPSGRSDTQYF; CDR3nt: TGTGCCAGCAGCCCTAGCGGGAGATCAGATACGCAGTATTTT
abundance: .; v_gene: TRBV3-1; j_gene: TRBJ1-5; d_gene: .; CDR3aa: CASSQATGWEQPQHF; CDR3nt: TGTGCCAGCAGCCAAGCGACAGGTTGGGAGCAGCCCCAGCATTTT
abundance: .; v_gene: TRBV20-1; j_gene: TRBJ2-1; d_gene: TRBD2; CDR3aa: CSAMSGLAGATYNEQFF; CDR3nt: TGCAGTGCTATGAGTGGACTAGCGGGAGCGACCTACAATGAGCAGTTCTTC
abundance: .; v_gene: TRBV29-1; j_gene: TRBJ2-3; d_gene: .; CDR3aa: CSVEDLLGFPDTQYF; CDR3nt: TGCAGCGTCGAAGATCTGCTGGGTTTTCCAGATACGCAGTATTTT
abundance: .; v_gene: TRBV6-5; j_gene: TRBJ2-1; d_gene: .; CDR3aa: CASSYILVAYNEQFF; CDR3nt: TGTGCCAGCAGTTATATCTTGGTAGCGTACAATGAGCAGTTCTTC
abundance: .; v_gene: TRBV7-2; j_gene: TRBJ2-7; d_gene: .; CDR3aa: CASSLVGSFSYEQYF; CDR3nt: TGTGCCAGCAGCTTAGTGGGGAGTTTCTCCTACGAGCAGTACTTC
abundance: once; v_gene: TRBV20-1; j_gene: TRBJ2-7; d_gene: TRBD2; CDR3aa: CSARGLAGVAYEQYF; CDR3nt: TGCAGTGCTAGAGGACTAGCGGGAGTGGCCTACGAGCAGTACTTC
abundance: .; v_gene: TRBV7-2; j_gene: TRBJ2-5; d_gene: .; CDR3aa: CASSLGGGVVGEETQYF; CDR3nt: TGTGCCAGCAGCTTAGGAGGAGGTGTGGTTGGAGAAGAGACCCAGTACTTC
abundance: .; v_gene: TRBV30; j_gene: TRBJ2-7; d_gene: .; CDR3aa: CAWSPGSYEQYF; CDR3nt: TGTGCCTGGAGTCCGGGGAGCTACGAGCAGTACTTC
abundance: once; v_gene: TRBV27; j_gene: TRBJ2-7; d_gene: TRBD2; CDR3aa: CASGPGLDEQYF; CDR3nt: TGTGCCAGCGGCCCGGGACTAGACGAGCAGTACTTC
abundance: once; v_gene: TRBV4-3; j_gene: TRBJ2-5; d_gene: TRBD2; CDR3aa: CASSGLAGGLETQYF; CDR3nt: TGCGCCAGCAGTGGACTAGCGGGAGGGCTCGAGACCCAGTACTTC
abundance: .; v_gene: TRBV20-1; j_gene: TRBJ2-3; d_gene: .; CDR3aa: CSAKPLRGITDTQYF; CDR3nt: TGCAGTGCTAAACCTTTGCGCGGGATCACAGATACGCAGTATTTT
abundance: .; v_gene: TRBV18; j_gene: TRBJ2-6; d_gene: .; CDR3aa: CASSPPGQTLAGANVLTF; CDR3nt: TGTGCCAGCTCACCACCCGGACAGACTCTGGCTGGGGCCAACGTCCTGACTTTC
abundance: .; v_gene: TRBV5-1; j_gene: TRBJ2-7; d_gene: .; CDR3aa: CASSSLTEQYF; CDR3nt: TGCGCCAGCAGCTCCCTAACAGAGCAGTACTTC
abundance: .; v_gene: TRBV30; j_gene: TRBJ2-7; d_gene: TRBD2; CDR3aa: CAWSVSLAGNYEQYF; CDR3nt: TGTGCCTGGAGTGTGTCGCTAGCGGGCAATTACGAGCAGTACTTC
abundance: .; v_gene: TRBV27; j_gene: TRBJ1-5; d_gene: .; CDR3aa: CASSLIPPGTVYSNQPQHF; CDR3nt: TGTGCCAGCAGTTTAATACCCCCGGGCACTGTCTATAGCAATCAGCCCCAGCATTTT
abundance: .; v_gene: TRBV27; j_gene: TRBJ2-7; d_gene: .; CDR3aa: CASSLIGQGNPYEQYF; CDR3nt: TGTGCCAGCAGTTTAATAGGACAAGGAAATCCTTACGAGCAGTACTTC
abundance: .; v_gene: TRBV20-1; j_gene: TRBJ2-7; d_gene: .; CDR3aa: CSARDLGYEQYF; CDR3nt: TGCAGTGCTAGAGATCTCGGGTACGAGCAGTACTTC
abundance: once; v_gene: TRBV7-9; j_gene: TRBJ1-5; d_gene: TRBD1; CDR3aa: CASSGQGVGNQPQHF; CDR3nt: TGTGCCAGCAGCGGACAGGGGGTCGGCAATCAGCCCCAGCATTTT
abundance: .; v_gene: TRBV12-3/TRBV12-4; j_gene: TRBJ1-5; d_gene: .; CDR3aa: CASSSWVQPQHF; CDR3nt: TGTGCCAGCAGCTCCTGGGTGCAGCCCCAGCATTTT